These 13 T cell receptor beta chains originate from one sample sequenced in a study of molecular identifiers for immune sequencing clone quantification (dated by TCRdb to 2016 to 2019). The library was built by means of PCR. These reads were obtained on an Illumina MiSeq. The public sequencing data were trimmed at Q25 with fastp and processed into clonotypes with MiXCR by TCRdb, which kept only in-frame beta chains. Each CDR3 protein appears once, grouped with its most common genes and DNA. The sample has about 40,000 distinct CDR3 sequences on record, under 20% of them singletons. The ten biggest clones cover more than 6% of the sample. Sequencing was performed on naive CD8+ T cells from blood, with Jurkat cell RNA spiked in. Explained via the paper, the cell subset or site label denotes: FACS-sorted CD8+CD4-CCR7+CD45RA+ naive T cells. These TCRs come from a human donor in good health. Some libraries in this study had Jurkat cell RNA spiked in.

The chain is built from TRBV20-1 and TRBJ2-7; TRBD1 matches at 9 bases. Trimming at V came to 6 bases and at J to 0 bases, leaving 9 bases not matched to a gene. The CDR3 runs 15 residues. Germline assignment: CDR1 DFQATT and CDR2 SNEGSKA (reference sequence). Written as DNA, the CDR3 is TGCAGTGCAATGCCCGGGACAGGGAGCTCCTACGAGCAGTACTTC. As protein: CSAMPGTGSSYEQYF.

The V and J genes are TRBV6-2 or TRBV6-3 and TRBJ2-2, with TRBD1 identical over 9 bases. The CDR3 is 15 residues long. The ends lost 6 bases at V and 8 bases at J; junction bases unmatched: 10. Germline CDR1 MNHEY, CDR2 SVGEGT. The CDR3 DNA sequence: TGTGCCAGCAGAACGGGACAGGGATTTATAGGGGAGCTGTTTTTT. It codes for CASRTGQGFIGELFF.

There are many counts of this clonotype. This chain connects TRBV12-3 or TRBV12-4 to TRBJ2-5; D uncertain. With 7 bases removed from V and 4 bases from J, the gap between germline ends came to 13 bases. This CDR3 is built from 13 residues. CDR3 residues: CASTGPLGETQYF. CDR3 nucleotide sequence: TGTGCCAGCACAGGCCCTCTGGGAGAGACCCAGTACTTC.

In its sample, this clonotype was seen many times. The V and J genes are TRBV28 and TRBJ2-7; TRBD1 matches 11 bases. The CDR3 runs to 14 residues. In germline, CDR1 is MDHEN, CDR2 SYDVKM. Trimming at V came to 8 bases and at J to 6 bases, leaving 9 bases not matched to a gene. The CDR3 sequence: CASSTWTGGGEQYF. CDR3 nucleotide sequence: TGTGCCAGCTCCACATGGACAGGGGGCGGCGAGCAGTACTTC.

This chain uses TRBV7-6 with TRBJ2-5; TRBD1 agrees at 8 bases. The CDR3 covers 15 residues. In germline, CDR1 is SGHVS, CDR2 FNYEAQ. J gave up 4 bases and V 4 bases, and 8 bases lay outside the gene matches. CDR3 in DNA: TGTGCCAGCAGCTCGCCAACACAGGGGGGAGAGACCCAGTACTTC. This gives the protein CASSSPTQGGETQYF. The whole variable domain, filled in from reference TRBV7-6 and TRBJ2-5, reads GAGVSQSPRYKVTKRGQDVALRCDPISGHVSLYWYRQALGQGPEFLTYFNYEAQQDKSGLPNDRFSAERPEGSISTLTIQRTEQRDSAMYRCASSSPTQGGETQYFGPGTRLLVL.

This clonotype was counted at least ten times. The V gene is TRBV29-1, the J gene TRBJ2-5; 12 nucleotides align to TRBD2. Germline CDR1 and CDR2: SQVTM and ANQGSEA. V was clipped by 7 bases and J by 8 bases; unmatched bases: 8. The CDR3 sequence is 13 residues long. The CDR3 here is CSALGLAGTTQYF. The CDR3, as DNA: TGCAGCGCTCTTGGACTAGCGGGAACCACCCAGTACTTC.

Only a few counts were recorded for this clonotype. V is TRBV13 and J is TRBJ2-1; weak D call: TRBD1 (6 bases). V was shortened by 5 bases and J by 4 bases, with 12 bases between the two germline ends. The CDR3 length is 14 residues. Germline V gene lookup returns CDR1 PRHDT and CDR2 FYEKMQ (reference sequence). CDR3 sequence: CASSQGRSYNEQFF. In DNA, the CDR3 is TGTGCCAGCAGCCAGGGGCGGTCGTACAATGAGCAGTTCTTC.

Ten or more counts support this clonotype. The V gene is TRBV4-2, the J gene TRBJ2-5, with 11 bases lining up with TRBD2. There are 19 residues in the CDR3. Trimming removed 0 bases from V and 3 bases from J; junction bases left unmatched: 12. Germline V gene lookup returns CDR1 LGHNA and CDR2 YNFKEQ. The CDR3 nucleotides read TGTGCCAGCAGCCAAGATGATCCGGGACTAGCGGCCCCTAAAGAGACCCAGTACTTC. Translating it yields CASSQDDPGLAAPKETQYF.

This clonotype has ten or more counts. V is TRBV7-9 and J is TRBJ2-3; 9 nucleotides match TRBD2. CDR1 is SEHNR and CDR2 is FQNEAQ in the germline V gene (reference sequence). With V trimmed by 0 bases and J by 5 bases, 6 bases remained unmatched. This CDR3 comprises 16 residues. The CDR3 protein is CASSLAIAGVGDTQYF. The CDR3 DNA sequence: TGTGCCAGCAGCTTAGCGATAGCGGGAGTGGGAGATACGCAGTATTTT. The entire variable domain, with the rest obtained from reference TRBV7-9 and TRBJ2-3, is as follows: DTGVSQNPRHKITKRGQNVTFRCDPISEHNRLYWYRQTLGQGPEFLTYFQNEAQLEKSRLLSDRFSAERPKGSFSTLEIQRTEQGDSAMYLCASSLAIAGVGDTQYFGPGTRLTVL.

This clonotype was detected ten times or more. The chain carries TRBV19 and TRBJ2-3; D is undetermined. Between the trimmed V and J ends, which lost 3 bases and 1 base, there was a span of 8 bases. Germline lookup yields CDR1 LNHDA and CDR2 SQIVND (reference sequence). The CDR3 runs to 14 residues. As DNA, the CDR3 is TGTGCCAGTAGTATTCTGGCGGGCACAGATACGCAGTATTTT. Residues: CASSILAGTDTQYF.

This clonotype has at least ten counts. J is TRBJ2-1 and V is TRBV4-1, with 7 bases identical to TRBD2. This CDR3 has 16 residues. V gave up 4 bases and J gave up 4 bases; unmatched junction bases: 10. Germline CDR1 MGHRA, CDR2 YSYEKL. Here the CDR3 reads CASSPLAGVRYNEQFF. CDR3 DNA: TGCGCCAGCAGCCCCCTCGCGGGAGTTCGGTACAATGAGCAGTTCTTC.

This clonotype showed up many times. CDR3 loop: CASSFTSLGNTEAFF. CDR3 nucleotides: TGTGCCAGCAGTTTCACAAGTTTGGGGAACACTGAAGCTTTCTTT. The rearrangement joins TRBV12-3 or TRBV12-4 to TRBJ1-1; D gene uncertain. V was cut by 3 bases and J by 1 base, with 12 bases left in between. This CDR3 spans 15 amino acids.

The chain joins TRBV7-6 to TRBJ1-5; D unclear. CDR1 is SGHVS and CDR2 is FNYEAQ in the germline V gene. CDR3 length: 13 residues. Deletions cut 1 base from V and 5 bases from J, with 6 bases between. The CDR3 reads CASSLGEYQPQHF. In nucleotides, the CDR3 is TGTGCCAGCAGCTTAGGGGAGTATCAGCCCCAGCATTTT.